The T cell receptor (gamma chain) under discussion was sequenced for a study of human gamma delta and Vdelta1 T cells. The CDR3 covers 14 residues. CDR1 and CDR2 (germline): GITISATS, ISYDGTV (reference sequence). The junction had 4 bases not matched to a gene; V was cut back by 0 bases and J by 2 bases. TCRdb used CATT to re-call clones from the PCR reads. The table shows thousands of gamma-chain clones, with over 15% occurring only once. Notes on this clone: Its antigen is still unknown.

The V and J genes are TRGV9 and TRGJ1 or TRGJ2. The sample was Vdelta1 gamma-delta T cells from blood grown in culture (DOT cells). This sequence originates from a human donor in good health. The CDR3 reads CALWEVQDYYKKLF. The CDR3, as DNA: TGTGCCTTGTGGGAGGTGCAGGATTATTATAAGAAACTCTTT.